This TCR beta chain was recovered during a study of early T cells in non-severe SARS-CoV-2 infection. The length of the CDR3 is 14 residues. The V end lost 0 bases, the J end lost 4 bases, and 11 bases lay between the germline ends. In germline, CDR1 is SGHRS, CDR2 YFSETQ. TCRdb used MiXCR to reprocess the 5' RACE reads, holding one entry per CDR3 protein. The table has 75,000 to 95,000 distinct CDR3 sequences, 16% seen once. The table lists this clonotype with a few counts. This material consisted of whole blood, taken at baseline. The sequence was collected from an adult who was a healthcare worker with PCR-confirmed SARS-CoV-2 infection or an uninfected control (not recorded which). This chain uses TRBV5-1 with TRBJ2-7; D ambiguous. CDR3 nucleotides: TGCGCCAGCAGCTTGGCCCCAGAAACTTACGAGCAGTACTTC. Protein product: CASSLAPETYEQYF.